Following are 31 T cell receptor beta chains from one sample sequenced in a study of Graves' ophthalmopathy and Graves' hyperthyroidism. Amplification from RNA transcripts yielded the TCR beta CDR3 regions. First-round RT-PCR employed HTBI primers, with a second-round multiplex PCR after it. MiXCR was run by TCRdb on the multiplex PCR reads, yielding one entry per CDR3 protein. The data hold approximately 1.2 million distinct CDR3 sequences, with 36% observed a single time. Sequencing was carried out using peripheral blood or thyroid tissue (not recorded which). Every receptor here comes from an adult man with Graves' hyperthyroidism.

In this sample, this clonotype turned up a few times. The gene calls are TRBV12-3 or TRBV12-4 and TRBJ2-2; D might be TRBD1 or TRBD2, each matching 5 bases. Trimming shortened V by 6 bases and J by 3 bases, and 20 bases separated the two germline ends. This CDR3 has 17 amino acids. DNA for the CDR3: TGTGCCAGCAGCACAGCAGGGAGATGGGACCACACCGGGGAGCTGTTTTTT. Protein: CASSTAGRWDHTGELFF.

A few counts support this clonotype. J is TRBJ1-2 and V is TRBV18; D is undetermined. The CDR3 extends over 13 amino acids. CDR1 is KGHSH and CDR2 is LQKENI in the germline V gene. The V end lost 3 bases, the J end lost 5 bases, and 10 bases lay between the germline ends. The CDR3 DNA reads as TGTGCCAGCTCACCGGACGGACTGTATGGCTACACCTTC. Its translation: CASSPDGLYGYTF.

In this sample, this clonotype turned up a few times. The chain recombines TRBV7-8 with TRBJ1-5; unclear D gene. This CDR3 is 11 amino acids long. CDR1 is SGHVS, CDR2 FQNEAQ, per germline. Here the CDR3 reads CAQILNQPQHF. The CDR3 coding sequence is TGTGCTCAAATCCTCAATCAGCCCCAGCATTTT.

Regarding this clonotype: This may stem from a read error, because a much larger clone lies one nucleotide away. The rearrangement uses TRBV11-2 and TRBJ2-7; a weak D match, TRBD2 (6 bases). The CDR3 consists of 14 residues. Germline assignment: CDR1 SGHAT and CDR2 FQNNGV. The CDR3 here is CASSLTEGLGEHYF. In nucleotides, the CDR3 is TGTGCCAGCAGCTTAACGGAGGGACTGGGAGAGCACTACTTC.

About this clonotype itself: A much bigger clone sits one base away, suggesting this may be a read error. The V gene is TRBV9, the J gene TRBJ2-5, with D uncertain. CDR1 and CDR2 from the germline V gene are SGDLS and YYNGEE. The CDR3 is 13 amino acids. The CDR3 DNA sequence: TGTGCCAGCAGCCCCCTAGGCCAAGAGGCCCAGTACTTC. Protein sequence: CASSPLGQEAQYF.

The CDR3, as DNA: TGTGCCTGCACGAGAGACCGGAACGCCGAGCAGTACTTC. It codes for CACTRDRNAEQYF. The rearrangement joins TRBV10-3 to TRBJ2-7; D is unresolved. In germline, CDR1 is ENHRY, CDR2 SYGVKD. This CDR3 is built from 13 residues. Trimming stripped 11 bases from V and 6 bases from J, with 20 bases between.

V is TRBV29-1 and J is TRBJ1-5; a possible D gene is TRBD1 (5 bases). With 6 bases removed from V and 5 bases from J, the gap between germline ends came to 5 bases. Germline V gene sequence: CDR1 SQVTM, CDR2 ANQGSEA. This CDR3 is built from 10 residues. The CDR3 loop is CSVGDQPQHF. CDR3 nucleotide sequence: TGCAGCGTGGGGGATCAGCCCCAGCATTTT.

Comment on this clonotype: Given the absence of the conserved phenylalanine or tryptophan at the CDR3 end, a read error is likely. Because the CDR3's place on the DNA is in doubt, the DNA is left out and the CDR3 is given as listed by TCRdb. This chain's CDR3 is CASSLETGTG. The chain links TRBV7-6 to TRBJ1-4; the table's D call of TRBD1 was not tested on the DNA. Germline CDR1 SGHVS, CDR2 FNYEAQ. Counting both end residues, the CDR3 totals 10 amino acids.

In this sample, this clonotype turned up many times. The V gene is TRBV7-9, the J gene TRBJ1-4; 7 positions agree with TRBD1. Per germline, CDR1 SEHNR and CDR2 FQNEAQ (reference sequence). The CDR3 is 13 residues long. The trim removed 3 bases at V and 8 bases at J, leaving 3 bases unmatched. The CDR3 here is CASSFEQGEKLFF. The CDR3 DNA reads TGTGCCAGCAGCTTCGAACAGGGGGAAAAACTGTTTTTT.

This clonotype has a handful of counts. This chain links TRBV6-5 with TRBJ1-2; D remains ambiguous. The V and J ends lost 6 bases and 2 bases respectively, with 10 bases between them. The CDR3 loop spans 13 amino acids. Germline CDR1 MNHEY, CDR2 SVGAGI. CDR3 protein: CASRRPENYGYTF. DNA of the CDR3: TGTGCCAGCAGACGACCTGAAAACTATGGCTACACCTTC.

The chain has TRBV6-5 and TRBJ1-5; 8 bases agree with TRBD1. Germline CDR1 MNHEY, CDR2 SVGAGI. Trimming cost V 2 bases and J 6 bases; bases outside gene matches: 6. This CDR3 is 15 amino acids long. CDR3 region: CASSYQSGTGQPQHF. CDR3 coding DNA: TGTGCCAGCAGTTACCAGAGCGGGACAGGTCAGCCCCAGCATTTT.

The chain joins TRBV6-2 or TRBV6-3 to TRBJ2-5; D may match TRBD1 or TRBD2 (5 bases each). V was clipped by 4 bases and J by 4 bases, with 10 bases between them. Germline V gene sequence: CDR1 MNHEY, CDR2 SVGEGT. This CDR3 spans 13 amino acids. The CDR3 DNA is TGTGCCAGCAGTTTTATAGGGACAGAGACCCAGTACTTC. Amino acid sequence: CASSFIGTETQYF.

The V gene is TRBV29-1, the J gene TRBJ1-2; weak D call: TRBD1 (6 bases). The length of the CDR3 is 14 residues. The ends were cut back, 6 bases at V and 6 bases at J, with 20 bases in the middle. Germline CDR1 and CDR2: SQVTM and ANQGSEA. The CDR3 reads CSVLGGAGLDGYTF. The CDR3 DNA follows: TGCAGCGTGCTAGGGGGGGCAGGGCTGGATGGCTACACCTTC.

As concerns this clonotype: One base away lies a much larger clone, so this may be a sequencing read error. This chain links TRBV7-3 with TRBJ1-2; 8 nucleotides agree with TRBD1. Germline V gives CDR1 SGHTA, CDR2 FQGTGA. This CDR3 region has 17 residues. V shed 0 bases and J 6 bases; nucleotides not matched to a gene: 12. The CDR3 region has the DNA TGTGCCAGCAGCTTAACACCCCGGGACAGGAAGAAGGATGGCTACACCTTC. Encoded protein: CASSLTPRDRKKDGYTF.

The gene calls are TRBV2 and TRBJ1-5, with D possibly matching TRBD1 (5 bases). V shed 6 bases and J shed 11 bases, with 17 bases lying between them. From germline, CDR1 is SNHLY and CDR2 FYNNEI. CDR3 length equals 13 residues. CDR3 coding DNA: TGTGCCAGCAGCGCGGGACCCCTGAAGACCCAGCATTTT. Encoded protein: CASSAGPLKTQHF. The full variable domain, in which reference TRBV2 and TRBJ1-5 provide the parts outside the CDR3, is EPEVTQTPSHQVTQMGQEVILRCVPISNHLYFYWYRQILGQKVEFLVSFYNNEISEKSEIFDDQFSVERPDGSNFTLKIRSTKLEDSAMYFCASSAGPLKTQHFGDGTRLSIL.

This clonotype was observed many times. The CDR3 sequence: CATSDERDRGLIDGYTF. CDR3 nucleotides: TGTGCCACCAGTGATGAACGGGACAGGGGGCTTATTGATGGCTACACCTTC. V usage is TRBV24-1 and J usage is TRBJ1-2; 12 nucleotides line up with TRBD1. Trimming took 3 bases from V and 6 from J; bases not matched to a gene: 10. Germline assignment: CDR1 KGHDR and CDR2 SFDVKD. This CDR3 is 17 amino acids long.

This clonotype was recorded at least ten times. The chain has TRBV25-1 and TRBJ2-5; D possibly corresponds to TRBD2 (5 bases). The germline V and J ends were trimmed by 3 bases and 0 bases, with 14 bases remaining between them. Germline V gene lookup returns CDR1 MGHDK and CDR2 SYGVNS. CDR3 length: 16 amino acids. Here the CDR3 DNA reads TGTGCCAGCAGTGATTCGGGCAGGAGGTACCAAGAGACCCAGTACTTC. Encoded protein: CASSDSGRRYQETQYF.

The rearrangement links TRBV7-6 to TRBJ1-4, with unresolved D. The CDR3 has 15 amino acids. Germline V gives CDR1 SGHVS, CDR2 FNYEAQ. The V end lost 1 base, the J end lost 0 bases, and 6 bases lay between the germline ends. The CDR3 region is CASSLGPTTNEKLFF. CDR3 nucleotides: TGTGCCAGCAGCTTAGGCCCAACAACTAATGAAAAACTGTTTTTT.

The chain employs TRBV13 and TRBJ2-5, with D possibly matching TRBD2 (5 bases). CDR1 is PRHDT and CDR2 is FYEKMQ in the germline V gene (reference sequence). Trimming shortened V by 6 bases and J by 4 bases, and 15 bases separated the two germline ends. This CDR3 is built from 14 residues. This CDR3 is CASSLIRRGETQYF. CDR3 nucleotide sequence: TGTGCCAGCAGTTTAATTAGACGGGGAGAGACCCAGTACTTC.

The chain carries TRBV7-2 and TRBJ1-5; 12 bases are shared with TRBD1. Per germline, CDR1 SGHTA and CDR2 FQGNSA. The CDR3 extends over 16 amino acids. V was clipped by 1 base and J by 7 bases; unmatched bases: 5. CDR3 sequence reads: CASSLGGTGGEQPQHF. Here the CDR3 DNA reads TGTGCCAGCAGCTTAGGAGGGACAGGGGGCGAACAGCCCCAGCATTTT. The full variable domain, in which reference TRBV7-2 and TRBJ1-5 provide the parts outside the CDR3, is GAGVSQSPSNKVTEKGKDVELRCDPISGHTALYWYRQSLGQGLEFLIYFQGNSAPDKSGLPSDRFSAERTGGSVSTLTIQRTQQEDSAVYLCASSLGGTGGEQPQHFGDGTRLSIL.

The V gene is TRBV25-1, the J gene TRBJ1-4; possible D gene TRBD1, 5 bases. Trimming left V 8 bases short and J 6 bases short, with 13 bases between. CDR1 and CDR2 (germline): MGHDK, SYGVNS. This CDR3 has 13 amino acids. The CDR3 DNA is TGTGCCAGCTTGGACAATTCGGATGAAAAACTGTTTTTT. As protein: CASLDNSDEKLFF.

J is TRBJ2-7 and V is TRBV14, with D uncertain. V dropped 0 bases and J dropped 0 bases, with 15 bases sitting between them. The CDR3 totals 17 residues. Germline V gene data show CDR1 as SGHDN and CDR2 as FVKESK. The DNA for the CDR3 is TGTGCCAGCAGCCAAGATACGGCCCAGAGGAGCTCCTACGAGCAGTACTTC. Residues: CASSQDTAQRSSYEQYF.

In its sample, this clonotype was seen many times. The chain combines TRBV20-1 with TRBJ2-5; maybe TRBD1 (5 bases). Deletions cut 5 bases from V and 2 bases from J, with 15 bases between. The CDR3 runs to 14 residues. From germline, CDR1 is DFQATT and CDR2 SNEGSKA (reference sequence). The chain's CDR3 is CSAPVGTGQETQYF. The CDR3 DNA reads TGCAGTGCTCCGGTAGGAACAGGACAAGAGACCCAGTACTTC.

In the case of this clonotype: A much larger clone differs by one base, so this may be a read error. CDR3 loop: CASGQGGRSQETQYF. For the CDR3, the DNA is TGTGCCAGCGGCCAGGGAGGCAGGTCCCAAGAGACCCAGTACTTC. The V and J genes are TRBV7-9 and TRBJ2-5; D is possibly TRBD2 (6 bases). Germline CDR1 and CDR2: SEHNR and FQNEAQ (reference sequence). The CDR3 spans 15 residues. Between the trimmed V and J ends, which lost 8 bases and 1 base, there was a span of 17 bases.

This clonotype was seen many times. The gene calls are TRBV29-1 and TRBJ2-2; D remains ambiguous. V lost 4 bases and J lost 0, with 12 bases in between. This CDR3 is 15 amino acids long. The V gene's germline CDR1 is SQVTM and CDR2 ANQGSEA. CDR3 amino acids: CSVAGSWPNTGELFF. The DNA for the CDR3 is TGCAGCGTTGCCGGCAGCTGGCCGAACACCGGGGAGCTGTTTTTT.

As for this clonotype: Possible read error: a much larger clone is one base away. CDR3 sequence (DNA): TGCGCCAGCAGCCAAGATCTTGCGGGGGGGCCCAGCGAGACCCAGTACTTC. Translation: CASSQDLAGGPSETQYF. This chain uses TRBV7-2 with TRBJ2-5; 9 bases map to TRBD2. This CDR3 is built from 17 residues. The germline V gene has CDR1 SGHTA and CDR2 FQGNSA. The entire variable domain, with the rest obtained from reference TRBV7-2 and TRBJ2-5, is as follows: GAGVSQSPSNKVTEKGKDVELRCDPISGHTALYWYRQSLGQGLEFLIYFQGNSAPDKSGLPSDRFSAERTGGSVSTLTIQRTQQEDSAVYLCASSQDLAGGPSETQYFGPGTRLLVL.

To note about this clonotype: Just one base apart from a much larger clone, this may be a read error. The gene calls are TRBV7-9 and TRBJ2-7, with a weak D call TRBD1 (6 bases). The CDR3 sequence is 17 residues long. Germline V gene data show CDR1 as SEHNR and CDR2 as FQNEAQ (reference sequence). The V gene lost 5 bases and the J gene lost 2 bases, with 22 bases spanning the gap. Here the CDR3 reads CASSLGPGSWGPYEQYF. As DNA, the CDR3 is TGTGCCAGCAGCCTGGGTCCGGGATCGTGGGGGCCCTACGAGCAGTACTTC.

This CDR3 is CASNQGLNTEAFF. The CDR3 DNA is TGTGCCAGCAATCAGGGGTTGAACACTGAAGCTTTCTTT. The chain uses TRBV25-1 and TRBJ1-1; a weak D match, TRBD1 (6 bases). The V gene's germline CDR1 is MGHDK and CDR2 SYGVNS. This CDR3 spans 13 amino acids. V shed 7 bases and J shed 0 bases, with 9 bases lying between them.

This clonotype was counted a few times. The chain couples TRBV27 to TRBJ2-5; 8 bases match TRBD2. With 4 bases clipped from V and 6 bases from J, the junction kept 16 bases outside the gene matches. The germline V gene encodes CDR1 MNHEY and CDR2 SMNVEV (reference sequence). CDR3 length: 17 amino acids. In DNA form, the CDR3 reads TGTGCCAGCAGTTCCCCCCGCAGGGCGGGGGGCGCGCAGACCCAGTACTTC. The encoded protein is CASSSPRRAGGAQTQYF.

This clonotype showed up many times. This chain joins TRBV19 and TRBJ2-7, with D tentatively TRBD2 (5 bases). V was trimmed by 9 bases and J by 0 bases, leaving 21 bases between them. CDR3 length: 16 amino acids. In germline, CDR1 is LNHDA, CDR2 SQIVND (reference sequence). CDR3 protein: CASMGVSSRDSYEQYF. In nucleotides, the CDR3 is TGTGCCAGCATGGGTGTCAGTTCTCGGGACTCCTACGAGCAGTACTTC. The variable domain in full, completed from reference TRBV19 and TRBJ2-7, reads DGGITQSPKYLFRKEGQNVTLSCEQNLNHDAMYWYRQDPGQGLRLIYYSQIVNDFQKGDIAEGYSVSREKKESFPLTVTSAQKNPTAFYLCASMGVSSRDSYEQYFGPGTRLTVT.

The rearrangement links TRBV19 to TRBJ1-6; tentatively, D is TRBD1 (5 bases). The CDR3 runs 11 residues. Looked up from germline, CDR1 is LNHDA and CDR2 is SQIVND (reference sequence). The ends were cut back, 9 bases at V and 7 bases at J, with 7 bases in the middle. CDR3 coding DNA: TGTGCCAGGGGGCGGAATTCACCCCTCCACTTT. Amino acid sequence: CARGRNSPLHF.